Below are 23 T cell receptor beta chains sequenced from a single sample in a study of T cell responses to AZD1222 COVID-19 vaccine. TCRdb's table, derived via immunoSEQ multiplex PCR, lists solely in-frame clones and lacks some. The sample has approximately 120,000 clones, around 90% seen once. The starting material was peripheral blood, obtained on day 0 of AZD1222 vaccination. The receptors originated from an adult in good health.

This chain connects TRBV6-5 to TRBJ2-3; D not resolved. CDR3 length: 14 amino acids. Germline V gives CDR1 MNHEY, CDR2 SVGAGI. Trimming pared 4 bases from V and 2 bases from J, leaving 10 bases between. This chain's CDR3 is CASSSLGFTDTQYF. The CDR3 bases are TGTGCCAGCAGTTCCCTAGGGTTCACAGATACGCAGTATTTT.

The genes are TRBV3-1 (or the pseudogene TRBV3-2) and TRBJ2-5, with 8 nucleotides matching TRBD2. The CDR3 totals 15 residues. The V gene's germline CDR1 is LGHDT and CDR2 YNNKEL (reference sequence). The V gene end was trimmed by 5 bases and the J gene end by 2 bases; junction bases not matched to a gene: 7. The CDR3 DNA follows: TGTGCCAGCAGCAGTACCGTAGCGGGACAAGAGACCCAGTACTTC. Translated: CASSSTVAGQETQYF.

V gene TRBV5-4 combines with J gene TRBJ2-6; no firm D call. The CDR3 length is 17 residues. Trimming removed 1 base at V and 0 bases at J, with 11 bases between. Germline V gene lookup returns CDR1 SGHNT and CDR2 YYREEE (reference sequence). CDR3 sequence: CASSLLQETSGANVLTF. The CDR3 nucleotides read TGTGCCAGCAGCTTGCTTCAGGAAACCTCTGGGGCCAACGTCCTGACTTTC. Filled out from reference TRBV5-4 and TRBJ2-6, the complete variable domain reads ETGVTQSPTHLIKTRGQQVTLRCSSQSGHNTVSWYQQALGQGPQFIFQYYREEENGRGNFPPRFSGLQFPNYSSELNVNALELDDSALYLCASSLLQETSGANVLTFGAGSRLTVL.

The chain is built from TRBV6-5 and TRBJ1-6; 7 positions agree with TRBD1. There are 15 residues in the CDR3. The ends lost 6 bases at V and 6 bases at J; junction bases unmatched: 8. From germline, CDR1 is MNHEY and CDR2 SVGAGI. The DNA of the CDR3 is TGTGCCAGCAGGGGGAACCACAGGGGTAATTCACCCCTCCACTTT. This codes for CASRGNHRGNSPLHF.

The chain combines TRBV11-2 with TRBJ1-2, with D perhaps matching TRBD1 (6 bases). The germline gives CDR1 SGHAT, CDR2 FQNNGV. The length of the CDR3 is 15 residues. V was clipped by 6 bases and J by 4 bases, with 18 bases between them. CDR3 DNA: TGTGCCAGCAGTTCCTCACAGGGCACGAGCTATGGCTACACCTTC. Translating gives CASSSSQGTSYGYTF.

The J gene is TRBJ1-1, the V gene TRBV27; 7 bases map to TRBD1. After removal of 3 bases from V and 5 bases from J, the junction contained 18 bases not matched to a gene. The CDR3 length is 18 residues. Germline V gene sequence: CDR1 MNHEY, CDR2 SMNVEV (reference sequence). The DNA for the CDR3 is TGTGCCAGCAGTTTTCTAGGGGAGGGGGCGATGGTCGGGACTGAAGCTTTCTTT. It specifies CASSFLGEGAMVGTEAFF.

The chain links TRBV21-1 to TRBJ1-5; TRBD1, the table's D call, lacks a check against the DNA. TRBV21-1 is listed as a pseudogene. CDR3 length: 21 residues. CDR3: CASSKPRSRTGGASGHQPQHF. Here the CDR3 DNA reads TGTGCCAGCAGCAAACCCAGGTCCCGGACAGGGGGCGCTTCGGGGCATCAGCCCCAGCATTTT.

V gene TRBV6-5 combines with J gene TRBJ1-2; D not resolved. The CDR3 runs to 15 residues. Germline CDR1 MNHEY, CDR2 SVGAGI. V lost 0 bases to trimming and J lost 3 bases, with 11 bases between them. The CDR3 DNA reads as TGTGCCAGCAGTTACTCCCCGGGTCCGGACTATGGCTACACCTTC. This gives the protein CASSYSPGPDYGYTF.

CDR3 nucleotides: TGTGCCATCAGTGAGTCGATGGGGGGGAATGGCTACACCTTC. Protein sequence: CAISESMGGNGYTF. The chain employs TRBV10-3 and TRBJ1-2, with a possible D match to TRBD1 (5 bases). Germline values: CDR1 ENHRY, CDR2 SYGVKD. V was pared by 0 bases and J by 6 bases, with 11 bases between. The CDR3 extends over 14 amino acids.

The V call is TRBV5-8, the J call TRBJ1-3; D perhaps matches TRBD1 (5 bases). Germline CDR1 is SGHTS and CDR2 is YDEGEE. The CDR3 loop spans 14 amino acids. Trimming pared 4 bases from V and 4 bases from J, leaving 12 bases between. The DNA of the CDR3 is TGTGCCAGCAGCGAAAGGAGGGGCGGAAACACCATATATTTT. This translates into CASSERRGGNTIYF.

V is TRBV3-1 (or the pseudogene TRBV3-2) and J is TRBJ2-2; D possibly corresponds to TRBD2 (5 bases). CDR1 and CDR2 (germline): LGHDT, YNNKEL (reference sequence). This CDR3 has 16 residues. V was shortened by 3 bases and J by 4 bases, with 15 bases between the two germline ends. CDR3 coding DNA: TGTGCCAGCAGCCATCAAAGGACTGGACTCACCGGGGAGCTGTTTTTT. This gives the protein CASSHQRTGLTGELFF.

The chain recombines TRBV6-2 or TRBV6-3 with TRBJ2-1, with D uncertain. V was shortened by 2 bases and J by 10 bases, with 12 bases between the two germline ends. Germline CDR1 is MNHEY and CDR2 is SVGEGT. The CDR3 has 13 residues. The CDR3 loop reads CASSYGGSLEQFF. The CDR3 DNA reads TGTGCCAGCAGTTACGGCGGCAGTTTAGAGCAGTTCTTC.

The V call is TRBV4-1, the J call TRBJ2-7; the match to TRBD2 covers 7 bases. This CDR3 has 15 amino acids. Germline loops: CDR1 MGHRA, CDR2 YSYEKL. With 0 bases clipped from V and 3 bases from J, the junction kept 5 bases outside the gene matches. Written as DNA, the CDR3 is TGCGCCAGCAGCCAAGAGCCAACTAGCGACTACGAGCAGTACTTC. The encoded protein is CASSQEPTSDYEQYF.

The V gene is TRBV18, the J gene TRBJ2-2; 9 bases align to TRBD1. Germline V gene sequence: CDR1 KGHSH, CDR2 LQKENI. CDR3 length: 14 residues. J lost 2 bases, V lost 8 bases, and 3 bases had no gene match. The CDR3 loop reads CASRGQGNTGELFF. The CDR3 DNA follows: TGTGCCAGCCGGGGACAGGGAAACACCGGGGAGCTGTTTTTT.

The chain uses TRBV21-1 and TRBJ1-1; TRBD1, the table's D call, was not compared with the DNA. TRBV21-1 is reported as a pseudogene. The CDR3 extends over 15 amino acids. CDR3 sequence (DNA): TGTGCCAGCAGCAAAGTTGAACAGGGGTACACTGAAGCTTTCTTT. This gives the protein CASSKVEQGYTEAFF.

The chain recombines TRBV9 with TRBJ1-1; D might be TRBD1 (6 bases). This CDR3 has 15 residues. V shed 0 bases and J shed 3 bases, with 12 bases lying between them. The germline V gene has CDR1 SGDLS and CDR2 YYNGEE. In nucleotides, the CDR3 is TGTGCCAGCAGCGTAGGAGGGGGTGCTTACACTGAAGCTTTCTTT. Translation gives CASSVGGGAYTEAFF.

The DNA for the CDR3 is TGTGCCAGCAGTTTCAGTAGCGGTCCCTACGAGCAGTACTTC. As protein: CASSFSSGPYEQYF. The V and J genes are TRBV6-5 and TRBJ2-7, with TRBD2 as a possible D gene (6 bases). CDR3 size: 14 residues. Germline lookup yields CDR1 MNHEY and CDR2 SVGAGI. Trimming removed 4 bases at V and 2 bases at J, with 12 bases between.

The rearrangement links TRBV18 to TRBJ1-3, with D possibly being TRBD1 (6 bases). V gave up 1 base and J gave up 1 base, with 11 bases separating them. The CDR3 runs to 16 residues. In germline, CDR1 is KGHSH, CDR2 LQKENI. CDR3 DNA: TGTGCCAGCTCACCACGGAACAGGGCATCTGGAAACACCATATATTTT. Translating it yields CASSPRNRASGNTIYF. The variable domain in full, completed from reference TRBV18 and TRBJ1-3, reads NAGVMQNPRHLVRRRGQEARLRCSPMKGHSHVYWYRQLPEEGLKFMVYLQKENIIDESGMPKERFSAEFPKEGPSILRIQQVVRGDSAAYFCASSPRNRASGNTIYFGEGSWLTVV.

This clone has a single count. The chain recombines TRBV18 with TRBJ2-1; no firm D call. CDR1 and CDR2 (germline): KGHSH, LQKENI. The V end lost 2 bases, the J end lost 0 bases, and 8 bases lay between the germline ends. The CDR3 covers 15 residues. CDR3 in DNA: TGTGCCAGCTCACCATCACTCGACTCCTACAATGAGCAGTTCTTC. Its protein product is CASSPSLDSYNEQFF.

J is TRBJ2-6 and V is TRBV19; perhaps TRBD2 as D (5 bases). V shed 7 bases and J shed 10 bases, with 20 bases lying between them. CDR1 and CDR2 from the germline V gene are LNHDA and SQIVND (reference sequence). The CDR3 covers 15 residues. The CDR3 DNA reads TGTGCCAGTACCAAAAGGGCCGGGGAGTCAAACGTCCTGACTTTC. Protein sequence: CASTKRAGESNVLTF. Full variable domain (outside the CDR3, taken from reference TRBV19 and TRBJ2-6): DGGITQSPKYLFRKEGQNVTLSCEQNLNHDAMYWYRQDPGQGLRLIYYSQIVNDFQKGDIAEGYSVSREKKESFPLTVTSAQKNPTAFYLCASTKRAGESNVLTFGAGSRLTVL.

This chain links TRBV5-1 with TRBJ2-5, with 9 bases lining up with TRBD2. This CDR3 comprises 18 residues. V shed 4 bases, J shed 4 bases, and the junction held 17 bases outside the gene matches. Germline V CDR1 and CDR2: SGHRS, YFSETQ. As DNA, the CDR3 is TGCGCCAGCAGCCCGCAAATACTCCTGACTAGCGGTGGAGAGACCCAGTACTTC. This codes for CASSPQILLTSGGETQYF.

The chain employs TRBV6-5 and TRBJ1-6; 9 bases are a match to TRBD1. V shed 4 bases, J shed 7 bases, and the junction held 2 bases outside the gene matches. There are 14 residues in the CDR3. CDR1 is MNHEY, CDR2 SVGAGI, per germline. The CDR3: CASSWDRANSPLHF. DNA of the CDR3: TGTGCCAGCAGTTGGGACAGGGCGAATTCACCCCTCCACTTT.

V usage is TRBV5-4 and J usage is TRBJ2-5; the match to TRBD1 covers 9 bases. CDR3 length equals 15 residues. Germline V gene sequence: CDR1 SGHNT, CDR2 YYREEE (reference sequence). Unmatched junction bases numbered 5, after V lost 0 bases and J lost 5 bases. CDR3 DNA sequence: TGTGCCAGCAGCTTGGAGAGGACAGGGGTCGAGACCCAGTACTTC. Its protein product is CASSLERTGVETQYF. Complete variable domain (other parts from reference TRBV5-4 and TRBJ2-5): ETGVTQSPTHLIKTRGQQVTLRCSSQSGHNTVSWYQQALGQGPQFIFQYYREEENGRGNFPPRFSGLQFPNYSSELNVNALELDDSALYLCASSLERTGVETQYFGPGTRLLVL.